Listed here are 29 T cell receptor beta chains from one sample, sequenced in a study of control samples from healthy donors and cancer patients. Clones were sequenced by immunoSEQ multiplex PCR, and TCRdb holds only the in-frame ones, with some missing. Of 60,000 to 65,000 clones listed, over 75% are singletons. What was sequenced was blood. The receptors were sampled from a man in his forties or fifties in good health.

This clone was seen a few times. This CDR3 is also generated by other DNA sequences in the sample. V usage is TRBV6-5 and J usage is TRBJ2-3; TRBD2 matches at 8 bases. CDR3 length: 15 residues. The germline V gene has CDR1 MNHEY and CDR2 SVGAGI. V was pared by 6 bases and J by 0 bases, with 5 bases of the junction left unmatched. The CDR3 loop reads CASSLAGTSTDTQYF. Written as DNA, the CDR3 is TGTGCCAGCAGCTTAGCGGGGACTAGCACAGATACGCAGTATTTT.

The V and J genes are TRBV7-9 and TRBJ1-1; no clear D. Germline loops: CDR1 SEHNR, CDR2 FQNEAQ (reference sequence). The CDR3 has 13 amino acids. V was shortened by 4 bases and J by 8 bases, with 14 bases between the two germline ends. The CDR3 sequence is CASSWAPQEEAFF. Written as DNA, the CDR3 is TGTGCCAGCAGCTGGGCCCCCCAAGAAGAAGCTTTCTTT.

The CDR3 spells CASRSQGTGDTEAFF. The CDR3 DNA follows: TGTGCCAGCAGGAGTCAGGGGACAGGGGACACTGAAGCTTTCTTT. This chain joins TRBV28 and TRBJ1-1; 10 nucleotides agree with TRBD1. There are 15 residues in the CDR3. Germline V CDR1 and CDR2: MDHEN, SYDVKM. V shed 6 bases, J shed 3 bases, and the junction held 7 bases outside the gene matches.

This clone was counted between two and nine times. The rearrangement uses TRBV19 and TRBJ1-2; TRBD1 might be the D (6 bases). Germline CDR1 reads LNHDA; CDR2 reads SQIVND (reference sequence). The CDR3 sequence is 16 residues long. V was clipped by 7 bases and J by 5 bases, with 23 bases between them. The CDR3 DNA follows: TGTGCCAGTACCCCAAAGGGGGAATTTAAATCGTATGGCTACACCTTC. It is translated as CASTPKGEFKSYGYTF.

The CDR3 here is CASSPERQGEKLFF. CDR3 nucleotide sequence: TGTGCCAGCAGCCCGGAGCGCCAGGGAGAAAAACTGTTTTTT. The chain combines TRBV4-2 with TRBJ1-4, with D perhaps matching TRBD1 (5 bases). Germline CDR1 is LGHNA and CDR2 is YNFKEQ. The CDR3 has 14 residues. Trimming cost V 4 bases and J 8 bases, with 14 bases left between them.

V and J are TRBV4-3 and TRBJ2-1, with D tentatively TRBD1 (6 bases). Between the trimmed V and J ends, which lost 2 bases and 5 bases, there was a span of 16 bases. Per germline, CDR1 LGHNA and CDR2 YSLEER. CDR3 size: 16 residues. The CDR3 protein is CASSQSVGAGDNEQFF. Written as DNA, the CDR3 is TGCGCCAGCAGCCAATCCGTAGGGGCAGGGGACAATGAGCAGTTCTTC.

A few counts support this clone. The V and J genes are TRBV5-4 and TRBJ2-7, with 8 bases matching TRBD1. The germline V gene has CDR1 SGHNT and CDR2 YYREEE (reference sequence). Losses at the gene ends were 3 bases for V and 3 bases for J; bases not matched to a gene: 5. This CDR3 has 14 amino acids. The CDR3 loop reads CASSSGTGNYEQYF. The CDR3 DNA is TGTGCCAGCAGCTCCGGGACAGGTAACTACGAGCAGTACTTC.

The genes are TRBV27 and TRBJ2-5; D is perhaps TRBD1 (6 bases). V lost 6 bases and J 5 bases, leaving 13 bases between the germline ends. The CDR3 is made up of 13 amino acids. Germline CDR1 is MNHEY and CDR2 is SMNVEV (reference sequence). CDR3 DNA: TGTGCCAGCAGGTCCAGGGGTGCGGAGACCCAGTACTTC. It encodes CASRSRGAETQYF.

The gene calls are TRBV27 and TRBJ2-5; 10 nucleotides agree with TRBD1. The length of the CDR3 is 17 residues. Germline V gene lookup returns CDR1 MNHEY and CDR2 SMNVEV (reference sequence). V was pared by 4 bases and J by 7 bases, with 15 bases of the junction left unmatched. The CDR3 loop reads CASSSHIGTGVLGTQYF. DNA for the CDR3: TGTGCCAGCAGTTCACATATTGGGACAGGGGTTCTTGGGACCCAGTACTTC.

The rearrangement uses TRBV14 and TRBJ2-7; possible D gene TRBD1, 5 bases. Germline V CDR1 and CDR2: SGHDN, FVKESK. The CDR3 is 12 amino acids. V was cut by 3 bases and J by 9 bases, with 12 bases left in between. The CDR3 loop is CASSQSRVVQYF. CDR3 nucleotide sequence: TGTGCCAGCAGCCAGTCCAGGGTTGTGCAGTACTTC.

J is TRBJ1-3 and V is TRBV5-1; 9 bases align to TRBD1. Germline assignment: CDR1 SGHRS and CDR2 YFSETQ. The junction had 1 base not matched to a gene; V was cut back by 4 bases and J by 2 bases. CDR3 length: 14 residues. The CDR3 DNA is TGCGCCAGCAGCACAGGGGGCCCTGGAAACACCATATATTTT. This codes for CASSTGGPGNTIYF.

This clone appeared a single time. V and J are TRBV7-9 and TRBJ2-3, with TRBD1 matching over 9 bases. CDR1 is SEHNR and CDR2 is FQNEAQ in the germline V gene (reference sequence). The CDR3 is made up of 15 amino acids. V shed 5 bases and J 1 base; nucleotides not matched to a gene: 4. The CDR3 DNA reads TGTGCCAGCAGCCTCACAGGGGGCGGCACAGATACGCAGTATTTT. It translates to CASSLTGGGTDTQYF.

Comment on this clone: The same CDR3 is also encoded by other DNA sequences in this sample. V is TRBV6-5 and J is TRBJ1-1; D is undetermined. Germline values: CDR1 MNHEY, CDR2 SVGAGI. The CDR3 length is 12 residues. V shed 0 bases and J shed 2 bases, with 1 base lying between them. As DNA, the CDR3 is TGTGCCAGCAGTTACTCCAACACTGAAGCTTTCTTT. Translated: CASSYSNTEAFF.

This clone was recorded a few times. The rearrangement links TRBV28 to TRBJ1-5; 9 nucleotides agree with TRBD1. CDR3 size: 14 residues. Trimming at V came to 6 bases and at J to 7 bases, leaving 7 bases not matched to a gene. Germline V CDR1 and CDR2: MDHEN, SYDVKM. The CDR3: CASRNTGGRQPQHF. The CDR3 bases are TGTGCCAGCAGAAATACAGGGGGCAGACAGCCCCAGCATTTT.

This clone is deemed medium-sized. The chain combines TRBV7-9 with TRBJ1-1; maybe TRBD1 (6 bases). This CDR3 has 16 residues. With 7 bases removed from V and 1 base from J, the gap between germline ends came to 19 bases. Germline V gene sequence: CDR1 SEHNR, CDR2 FQNEAQ (reference sequence). The CDR3 coding sequence is TGTGCCAGCACCGATCTAAACGGGGGGCGGAACACTGAAGCTTTCTTT. It is translated as CASTDLNGGRNTEAFF.

This chain links TRBV11-3 with TRBJ2-5, with D perhaps TRBD1 or TRBD2 (5 bases each). V was pared by 4 bases and J by 10 bases, with 22 bases between. From germline, CDR1 is SGHNT and CDR2 YENEEA. The CDR3 extends over 15 amino acids. DNA for the CDR3: TGTGCCAGCAGCTCCAGCCCTGGGGGACCTTCGGTCCAGTACTTC. This sequence encodes CASSSSPGGPSVQYF.

V usage is TRBV30 and J usage is TRBJ1-2; no clear D gene. CDR1 is GTSNPN, CDR2 SVGIG, per germline (reference sequence). The length of the CDR3 is 10 residues. V gave up 5 bases and J gave up 11 bases, with 12 bases separating them. The CDR3 DNA reads TGTGCCTGGTACTTGGGTGGGTACACCTTC. It translates to CAWYLGGYTF.

This rearrangement joins TRBV12-5 to TRBJ2-7; TRBD1 is a possible D gene (5 bases). CDR3 size: 13 residues. Germline V lookup: CDR1 LGHNT, CDR2 FRNRAP. Trimming shortened V by 5 bases and J by 3 bases, and 11 bases separated the two germline ends. CDR3 nucleotide sequence: TGTGCTAGTGGTCGATCAGGGAACTACGAGCAGTACTTC. Protein: CASGRSGNYEQYF.

The V and J genes are TRBV19 and TRBJ1-2, with 9 bases lining up with TRBD1. V shed 10 bases, J shed 6 bases, and the junction held 15 bases outside the gene matches. Germline loops: CDR1 LNHDA, CDR2 SQIVND (reference sequence). The CDR3 has 15 residues. The chain's CDR3 is CATRAGPGQGHGYTF. The DNA of the CDR3 is TGTGCCACCAGAGCCGGACCGGGACAGGGCCATGGCTACACCTTC. Supplemented by reference TRBV19 and TRBJ1-2, the full variable domain reads DGGITQSPKYLFRKEGQNVTLSCEQNLNHDAMYWYRQDPGQGLRLIYYSQIVNDFQKGDIAEGYSVSREKKESFPLTVTSAQKNPTAFYLCATRAGPGQGHGYTFGSGTRLTVV.

This chain connects TRBV5-5 to TRBJ1-1; tentative D call: TRBD1 (6 bases). Trimming cost V 2 bases and J 5 bases, with 13 bases left between them. CDR1 SGHKS and CDR2 YYEKEE come from the germline V gene (reference sequence). This CDR3 comprises 14 residues. The CDR3 is CASSFGGQITEAFF. In nucleotides, the CDR3 is TGTGCCAGCAGCTTCGGGGGGCAGATTACTGAAGCTTTCTTT.

The chain employs TRBV25-1 and TRBJ1-6; D call uncertain. The CDR3 loop spans 15 amino acids. Trimming took 6 bases from V and 13 from J, leaving 22 bases between them. CDR1 is MGHDK, CDR2 SYGVNS, per germline. CDR3 amino acids: CASRAGPMGFTPLHF. Written as DNA, the CDR3 is TGTGCCAGCAGAGCCGGGCCGATGGGATTTACGCCCCTCCACTTT.

J is TRBJ1-5 and V is TRBV2; 7 bases fit TRBD1. The junction had 3 bases not matched to a gene; V was cut back by 4 bases and J by 6 bases. The CDR3 totals 13 residues. Looked up from germline, CDR1 is SNHLY and CDR2 is FYNNEI. The chain's CDR3 is CASSGGGLQPQHF. Here the CDR3 DNA reads TGTGCCAGCAGTGGAGGGGGCCTTCAGCCCCAGCATTTT.

The rearrangement links TRBV14 to TRBJ1-1; no reliable D call. The V end was cut by 2 bases, the J end by 10 bases, with 11 bases between. The germline gives CDR1 SGHDN, CDR2 FVKESK. CDR3 size: 12 residues. The DNA for the CDR3 is TGTGCCAGCAGCCAATTACCCTTGTTAGCTTTCTTT. It is translated as CASSQLPLLAFF.

The chain combines TRBV4-2 with TRBJ2-7, with 9 bases fitting TRBD1. The CDR3 extends over 14 amino acids. CDR1 is LGHNA and CDR2 is YNFKEQ in the germline V gene. V shed 7 bases, J shed 0 bases, and the junction held 4 bases outside the gene matches. In nucleotides, the CDR3 is TGTGCCAGCACCCGGGACAGGGACTCCTACGAGCAGTACTTC. Its translation: CASTRDRDSYEQYF.

J is TRBJ1-1 and V is TRBV13, with 10 bases that match TRBD1. J was trimmed by 5 bases and V by 5 bases; bases with no gene match: 8. Germline loops: CDR1 PRHDT, CDR2 FYEKMQ (reference sequence). CDR3 length: 15 residues. The CDR3 here is CASSLDRGLGTEAFF. In nucleotides, the CDR3 is TGTGCCAGCAGCCTTGACAGGGGGCTTGGTACTGAAGCTTTCTTT.

V gene TRBV2 combines with J gene TRBJ1-6; D not certain. This CDR3 is built from 16 residues. V lost 6 bases, J lost 5 bases, and 17 bases lay in between. Germline V CDR1 and CDR2: SNHLY, FYNNEI. The CDR3 protein is CASSEERVSHNSPLHF. CDR3 nucleotide sequence: TGTGCCAGCAGCGAGGAGCGCGTCTCTCATAATTCACCCCTCCACTTT.

The V call is TRBV7-3, the J call TRBJ2-2, with TRBD2 matching 9 bases. The trim removed 2 bases at V and 4 bases at J, leaving 5 bases unmatched. This CDR3 has 16 residues. Germline loops: CDR1 SGHTA, CDR2 FQGTGA. CDR3 nucleotide sequence: TGTGCCAGCAGCTTAGGGACTAGCCGGGGCACCGGGGAGCTGTTTTTT. Protein: CASSLGTSRGTGELFF.

This clone appeared once. The genes are TRBV7-8 and TRBJ1-2; the match to TRBD1 covers 9 bases. There are 15 residues in the CDR3. Looked up from germline, CDR1 is SGHVS and CDR2 is FQNEAQ. Trimming cost V 0 bases and J 4 bases; bases outside gene matches: 3. CDR3 sequence: CASSLATGGSYGYTF. Written as DNA, the CDR3 is TGTGCCAGCAGCTTAGCGACAGGGGGGAGCTATGGCTACACCTTC.

This clone came up a few times. One end of the junction varies from germline; a read error may be responsible. The gene calls are TRBV7-7 and TRBJ2-7, with TRBD1 matching 10 bases. Germline-derived CDR1 and CDR2 are SSHAT and FNYEAQ (reference sequence). This CDR3 contains 18 residues. The CDR3 nucleotides are TGTGCTAGCAGCCCTTCCGGGGCGGGGACAGGGGTTTGTGAAGAGCAGTACTTC. It encodes CASSPSGAGTGVCEEQYF.